Below are 22 T cell receptor beta chains sequenced from a single sample in a study of T-cell memory formation after mild COVID-19. TCRdb re-derived calls from the 5' RACE reads in MiXCR, one entry per CDR3 protein. The sample consists of about 610,000 distinct CDR3 sequences, approximately 15% of them appearing once. The sequenced material came from PBMCs or a T cell subset sorted from them (not recorded which). The receptors derive from an adult woman who had mild COVID-19 (a few samples of this study predate the infection). Cell type and time point are not known.

This clonotype has a handful of counts. This sequence joins TRBV5-4 and TRBJ2-3; 11 bases align to TRBD2. The CDR3 is 16 amino acids. Germline V gene sequence: CDR1 SGHNT, CDR2 YYREEE (reference sequence). V shed 0 bases, J shed 2 bases, and the junction held 2 bases outside the gene matches. CDR3 residues: CASSLASGGSTDTQYF. CDR3 coding DNA: TGTGCCAGCAGCTTGGCTAGCGGGGGGTCCACAGATACGCAGTATTTT.

This clonotype came up a few times. The CDR3 nucleotides read TGTGCCAGCAGCTTAATCCCGCAGGGGGAGACTGAAGCTTTCTTT. It is translated as CASSLIPQGETEAFF. The chain combines TRBV7-9 with TRBJ1-1, with 7 bases identical to TRBD1. The CDR3 contains 15 residues. The germline V gene has CDR1 SEHNR and CDR2 FQNEAQ (reference sequence). V lost 2 bases and J lost 5; bases outside the gene matches: 8.

The rearrangement joins TRBV5-4 to TRBJ2-3; 9 bases fit TRBD2. The ends lost 4 bases at V and 6 bases at J; junction bases unmatched: 12. CDR1 is SGHNT and CDR2 is YYREEE in the germline V gene (reference sequence). CDR3 length: 16 residues. The CDR3 DNA reads as TGTGCCAGCAGCCAGAAGAGACTAGCGGCCCCGGATACGCAGTATTTT. It is translated as CASSQKRLAAPDTQYF.

This clonotype was seen a handful of times. The CDR3 is CAISDPDRSFNYGYTF. Written as DNA, the CDR3 is TGTGCCATCAGTGACCCAGACAGGAGCTTTAACTATGGCTACACCTTC. The J gene is TRBJ1-2, the V gene TRBV10-3; D possibly corresponds to TRBD1 (6 bases). This CDR3 is built from 16 residues. Trimming removed 3 bases at V and 1 base at J, with 15 bases between. Germline CDR1 is ENHRY and CDR2 is SYGVKD.

There are a few counts of this clonotype. V usage is TRBV4-1 and J usage is TRBJ2-5; TRBD2 matches at 16 bases. V lost 2 bases and J lost 2; bases outside the gene matches: 8. CDR3 length: 19 amino acids. Germline V gene lookup returns CDR1 MGHRA and CDR2 YSYEKL. In DNA form, the CDR3 reads TGCGCCAGCAGCCAATGGCAGGGACTAGCGGGGGGGGCGCAAGAGACCCAGTACTTC. Protein: CASSQWQGLAGGAQETQYF.

This clonotype was counted a few times. The genes are TRBV20-1 and TRBJ1-5; D perhaps matches TRBD1 (6 bases). The ends were cut back, 1 base at V and 0 bases at J, with 16 bases in the middle. The CDR3 runs 17 residues. Germline V gene lookup returns CDR1 DFQATT and CDR2 SNEGSKA (reference sequence). The CDR3 coding sequence is TGCAGTGCTAGAGCTCAAGGGGGGACCGATAGCAATCAGCCCCAGCATTTT. Translated: CSARAQGGTDSNQPQHF.

The chain employs TRBV7-3 and TRBJ2-5; tentatively, D is TRBD1 (5 bases). The CDR3 contains 14 residues. Germline assignment: CDR1 SGHTA and CDR2 FQGTGA. V lost 9 bases and J 5 bases, leaving 19 bases between the germline ends. In DNA form, the CDR3 reads TGTGCCAGGCCCAGGGTTGTAGCATGGGAGACCCAGTACTTC. Protein: CARPRVVAWETQYF.

This clonotype has just a few counts. The rearrangement links TRBV12-3 or TRBV12-4 to TRBJ2-7, with 9 bases that match TRBD2. With V trimmed by 5 bases and J by 0 bases, 14 bases remained unmatched. The CDR3 is 18 residues long. CDR3 sequence reads: CASSPPGTSGRHSYEQYF. CDR3 coding DNA: TGTGCCAGCAGTCCGCCCGGGACCAGCGGGAGGCACTCCTACGAGCAGTACTTC.

This chain links TRBV12-3 or TRBV12-4 with TRBJ2-2; D unclear. V was cut by 1 base and J by 3 bases, with 6 bases left in between. This CDR3 spans 14 amino acids. The CDR3 DNA follows: TGTGCCAGCAGTTTAGGAAAGCACACCGGGGAGCTGTTTTTT. Amino acids: CASSLGKHTGELFF.

The chain couples TRBV7-9 to TRBJ2-1; 8 positions match TRBD1. The V and J ends lost 5 bases and 8 bases, in that order; junction bases with no gene match: 8. The CDR3 length is 14 residues. The germline CDR1 and CDR2 sequences are SEHNR and FQNEAQ (reference sequence). In DNA, the CDR3 is TGTGCCAGCAGCACCCCAGGGGGCAGGGATGAGCAGTTCTTC. This translates into CASSTPGGRDEQFF.

This clonotype was recorded a few times. The chain combines TRBV7-2 with TRBJ1-5, with a weak D call TRBD1 (6 bases). The germline V gene encodes CDR1 SGHTA and CDR2 FQGNSA. V shed 5 bases and J shed 9 bases, with 14 bases lying between them. CDR3 length equals 13 residues. The CDR3, as DNA: TGTGCCAGCAGCCTGGACAGCCTGAGGCCCCAGCATTTT. Protein sequence: CASSLDSLRPQHF.

This clonotype was recorded a few times. J is TRBJ2-1 and V is TRBV12-3 or TRBV12-4, with 12 bases that match TRBD2. The length of the CDR3 is 15 residues. The junction had 6 bases not matched to a gene; V was cut back by 6 bases and J by 6 bases. CDR3 region: CASRSGLAGLNEQFF. DNA for the CDR3: TGTGCCAGCAGGTCGGGACTAGCGGGTCTCAATGAGCAGTTCTTC.

J is TRBJ1-5 and V is TRBV7-9; no definite D call. Germline V lookup: CDR1 SEHNR, CDR2 FQNEAQ (reference sequence). This CDR3 is 14 amino acids long. Deletions cut 4 bases from V and 0 bases from J, with 7 bases between. The CDR3 sequence: CASSSYNSNQPQHF. CDR3 nucleotide sequence: TGTGCCAGCAGCTCCTATAATAGCAATCAGCCCCAGCATTTT.

The chain uses TRBV29-1 and TRBJ1-3; 7 bases line up with TRBD1. The CDR3 is 16 amino acids. V trimming: 4 bases; J trimming: 4 bases; junction bases outside the gene matches: 13. The germline gives CDR1 SQVTM, CDR2 ANQGSEA. The CDR3 protein is CSVARGQGSQGNTIYF. Written as DNA, the CDR3 is TGCAGCGTTGCAAGGGGGCAAGGTTCGCAAGGAAACACCATATATTTT.

This chain uses TRBV27 with TRBJ2-7; D unclear. The V end lost 7 bases, the J end lost 3 bases, and 13 bases lay between the germline ends. Germline lookup yields CDR1 MNHEY and CDR2 SMNVEV (reference sequence). The CDR3 consists of 13 residues. CDR3: CASTARWGYEQYF. CDR3 DNA sequence: TGTGCCAGCACGGCTAGATGGGGCTACGAGCAGTACTTC.

The CDR3 spells CATSDPATQGAGGYTF. In DNA, the CDR3 is TGTGCCACCAGTGACCCCGCAACTCAGGGGGCGGGAGGCTACACCTTC. The chain is built from TRBV24-1 and TRBJ1-2, with TRBD1 identical over 8 bases. The ends lost 4 bases at V and 8 bases at J; junction bases unmatched: 14. Looked up from germline, CDR1 is KGHDR and CDR2 is SFDVKD. The length of the CDR3 is 16 residues.

The rearrangement joins TRBV5-8 to TRBJ1-1; the D gene is possibly TRBD1 (6 bases). The CDR3 is 12 residues long. CDR1 and CDR2 from the germline V gene are SGHTS and YDEGEE. V was pared by 6 bases and J by 10 bases, with 16 bases between. The CDR3 here is CASTPRMTGAFF. The DNA of the CDR3 is TGTGCCAGCACCCCAAGGATGACAGGAGCTTTCTTT.

This clonotype was seen only a few times. The gene calls are TRBV6-5 and TRBJ2-7; D tentatively reads TRBD1 or TRBD2 (5 bases each). CDR1 MNHEY and CDR2 SVGAGI come from the germline V gene. This CDR3 has 14 residues. V shed 6 bases and J shed 5 bases, with 17 bases lying between them. CDR3 loop: CASRLFGGTHEQYF. The DNA for the CDR3 is TGTGCCAGCAGGTTATTTGGGGGTACCCACGAGCAGTACTTC.

This clonotype came up a few times. The rearrangement uses TRBV4-3 and TRBJ1-1, with a tentative D call TRBD1 (5 bases). Trimming shortened V by 0 bases and J by 0 bases, and 29 bases separated the two germline ends. The CDR3 is 22 amino acids. Germline V lookup: CDR1 LGHNA, CDR2 YSLEER. The CDR3 spells CASSQDHLWVLRGEGMNTEAFF. CDR3 sequence (DNA): TGCGCCAGCAGCCAAGATCATCTTTGGGTCCTGCGGGGTGAGGGGATGAACACTGAAGCTTTCTTT.

This clonotype occurred a few times. This chain joins TRBV7-2 and TRBJ2-7; 7 nucleotides align to TRBD2. This CDR3 spans 15 amino acids. Looked up from germline, CDR1 is SGHTA and CDR2 is FQGNSA. Losses at the gene ends were 1 base for V and 7 bases for J; bases not matched to a gene: 10. The CDR3 DNA reads TGTGCCAGCAGCTTAGATGCAGTAACGGGGGGAGAGCAGTACTTC. Protein: CASSLDAVTGGEQYF.

The V gene is TRBV5-1, the J gene TRBJ2-4; D ambiguous. The CDR3 length is 13 residues. V gave up 4 bases and J gave up 0 bases, with 5 bases separating them. Germline V gene data show CDR1 as SGHRS and CDR2 as YFSETQ. Written as DNA, the CDR3 is TGCGCCAGCAGCAACCTAGCCAAAAACATTCAGTACTTC. This encodes CASSNLAKNIQYF.

This clonotype came up a few times. V gene TRBV11-2 combines with J gene TRBJ2-1; D is perhaps TRBD1 or TRBD2 (5 bases each). In germline, CDR1 is SGHAT, CDR2 FQNNGV. The V end lost 5 bases, the J end lost 10 bases, and 18 bases lay between the germline ends. CDR3 length equals 14 residues. The CDR3 sequence: CASSRISGREEQFF. In nucleotides, the CDR3 is TGTGCCAGCAGCCGGATATCGGGACGCGAGGAGCAGTTCTTC.